This T cell receptor (beta chain) was documented in a study of T cell repertoires in Merkel cell carcinoma (dated by TCRdb to about 2019). Background on the whole study: Patients who had received intralesional immunotherapy or systemic immune checkpoint blockade ahead of the biopsy were left out. MCPyV-specific clonotypes were first defined by tetramer sorting, cloning and paired TCR sequencing of expanded tumor-infiltrating lymphocytes. A diagnosis of MCPyV-positive Merkel cell carcinoma and successful in vitro expansion of tumor-infiltrating lymphocytes were required for inclusion.

The immunoSEQ assay was used for TRB CDR3 sequencing and data processing of tumor genomic DNA. TCRdb stores this immuneACCESS table with in-frame sequences only. Part of the clones is absent; in the studies checked, under half of the shortfall reflects unresolved V genes, and no reason is known for the rest. Here the sample has 12,000 to 15,000 clones; 65% to 85% occur a single time. 17% of the sample is in the top ten clones. V was cut back by 6 bases and J by 2 bases, leaving a gap of 17 bases between them. Looking up the germline V gene (reference sequence) yields CDR1 LGHDT and CDR2 YNNKEL. Spanning cysteine to phenylalanine, the CDR3 consists of 15 amino acids. Only the CDR3 DNA stays, 45 bases, in frame from base 1. Biopsy-confirmed MCPyV-positive Merkel cell carcinoma was present in the study subjects, and positive serum antibodies to T-antigen were found in every subject. Genomic DNA was extracted from several adjacent 10-micron frozen tumor sections without any cell sorting or culture. About 5 x 5 x 5 mm of tumor biopsy tissue was frozen in optimal cutting temperature compound. In the frozen biopsy, scout sections stained with hematoxylin and eosin confirmed plenty of Merkel cell carcinoma along with infiltrating cells.

As to this clone: Its antigen remains unidentified. There are no base qualities to consult, and no much larger clone falls within one base.

Overall study outcomes, separate from this receptor: Normal tissue biopsies were not studied.

This sequence uses TRBV3-1 (or the pseudogene TRBV3-2) and TRBJ2-7; the D gene is perhaps TRBD1, on 6 matching bases. This TCR was sampled from an adult with Merkel cell carcinoma. Sequencing was done on a sample of tumor tissue. The nucleotide sequence reads as follows: TGTGCCAGCAGGTACGGGACACTAGGCGCCTACGAGCAGTACTTC. Translated, it gives CASRYGTLGAYEQYF.